This entry lists 31 T cell receptor beta chains sequenced from one sample in a study of early T cells in non-severe SARS-CoV-2 infection. TCRdb re-called the 5' RACE reads with MiXCR, one entry per CDR3 protein. The sample yields roughly 41,000 distinct CDR3 sequences, about 5.2% seen once. The material sequenced was whole blood, taken at baseline. Every receptor here comes from an adult who was a healthcare worker with PCR-confirmed SARS-CoV-2 infection or an uninfected control (not recorded which).

This clonotype was detected a few times. The V gene is TRBV7-2, the J gene TRBJ1-1; D may be TRBD1 (6 bases). The V gene lost 5 bases and the J gene lost 4 bases, with 14 bases spanning the gap. Germline V gene lookup returns CDR1 SGHTA and CDR2 FQGNSA. The CDR3 runs 14 residues. CDR3 in amino acids: CASSLTRGFTEAFF. For the CDR3, the DNA is TGTGCCAGCAGCCTAACCAGGGGATTCACTGAAGCTTTCTTT. Full variable domain (outside the CDR3, taken from reference TRBV7-2 and TRBJ1-1): GAGVSQSPSNKVTEKGKDVELRCDPISGHTALYWYRQSLGQGLEFLIYFQGNSAPDKSGLPSDRFSAERTGGSVSTLTIQRTQQEDSAVYLCASSLTRGFTEAFFGQGTRLTVV.

This clonotype has at least ten counts. This chain joins TRBV6-4 and TRBJ1-3; no clear D gene. Between the trimmed V and J ends, which lost 8 bases and 4 bases, there was a span of 12 bases. Germline CDR1 reads MRHNA; CDR2 reads SNTAGT. The CDR3 contains 13 residues. The CDR3 sequence: CASLGLSGNTIYF. The CDR3 nucleotides read TGTGCCAGCCTCGGACTGTCCGGAAACACCATATATTTT.

This clonotype was recorded many times. CDR3 in amino acids: CASSLRSTDTQYF. DNA of the CDR3: TGTGCCAGCAGCTTACGGAGCACAGATACGCAGTATTTT. The V call is TRBV11-3, the J call TRBJ2-3; D uncertain. Trimming took off 2 bases at V and 0 bases at J, with 3 bases between the two ends. The CDR3 contains 13 residues. Germline CDR1 and CDR2: SGHNT and YENEEA.

This clonotype has a count of ten or more. This chain connects TRBV20-1 to TRBJ1-5; D uncertain. V was shortened by 0 bases and J by 8 bases, with 17 bases between the two germline ends. Looked up from germline, CDR1 is DFQATT and CDR2 is SNEGSKA (reference sequence). The CDR3 runs to 15 residues. The CDR3 DNA sequence: TGCAGTGCTAGAGATTTGGGTGAAGTTACTAAGCCCCAGCATTTT. Translating gives CSARDLGEVTKPQHF.

The rearrangement links TRBV2 to TRBJ2-4; no firm D call. V lost 9 bases, J lost 2 bases, and 8 bases lay in between. CDR3 size: 12 residues. The germline gives CDR1 SNHLY, CDR2 FYNNEI. CDR3 nucleotides: TGTGCCAGTTCTAGTTCCAAAAACATTCAGTACTTC. The encoded protein is CASSSSKNIQYF.

This clonotype was found many times. The chain is built from TRBV20-1 and TRBJ2-5; unclear D gene. V was pared by 0 bases and J by 4 bases, with 3 bases between. The CDR3 is 11 residues long. Germline CDR1 and CDR2: DFQATT and SNEGSKA (reference sequence). CDR3 in amino acids: CSARDTETQYF. The CDR3 DNA is TGCAGTGCTAGAGATACAGAGACCCAGTACTTC.

This clonotype appeared many times. The chain employs TRBV3-1 and TRBJ2-6, with D possibly being TRBD2 (6 bases). Germline V gene lookup returns CDR1 LGHDT and CDR2 YNNKEL (reference sequence). The CDR3 sequence is 20 residues long. Trimming removed 1 base from V and 2 bases from J, with 21 bases in between. The CDR3 sequence: CASSQVVSAEGVTGANVLTF. The DNA of the CDR3 is TGTGCCAGCAGCCAAGTCGTCTCTGCGGAGGGCGTGACTGGGGCCAACGTCCTGACTTTC.

This clonotype was counted at least ten times. The chain couples TRBV19 to TRBJ2-1; possible D gene TRBD2, 7 bases. Per the germline V gene, CDR1 is LNHDA and CDR2 is SQIVND (reference sequence). The CDR3 contains 16 residues. Trimming cost V 5 bases and J 3 bases, with 17 bases left between them. The DNA of the CDR3 is TGTGCCAGTAGTGACCGGGGAGGGGGGTACTACAATGAGCAGTTCTTC. It encodes CASSDRGGGYYNEQFF.

This clonotype has at least ten counts. The chain uses TRBV20-1 and TRBJ2-7; 14 nucleotides line up with TRBD2. The germline V gene has CDR1 DFQATT and CDR2 SNEGSKA (reference sequence). CDR3 size: 19 residues. Unmatched junction bases numbered 17, after V lost 3 bases and J lost 4 bases. CDR3 in amino acids: CSASPTLLGLAGVRYEQYF. DNA for the CDR3: TGCAGTGCTAGCCCCACCCTGCTGGGACTAGCGGGAGTAAGGTACGAGCAGTACTTC.

This clonotype was counted many times. The J gene is TRBJ2-7, the V gene TRBV29-1; TRBD1 aligns across 9 bases. This CDR3 contains 11 residues. The germline CDR1 and CDR2 sequences are SQVTM and ANQGSEA. Unmatched junction bases numbered 3, after V lost 4 bases and J lost 8 bases. CDR3 amino acids: CSVGQGVQQYF. The CDR3 DNA is TGCAGCGTTGGACAGGGGGTACAGCAGTACTTC.

The rearrangement links TRBV12-3 or TRBV12-4 to TRBJ1-6; D gene ambiguous. This CDR3 comprises 16 residues. Trimming left V 5 bases short and J 0 bases short, with 11 bases between. This CDR3 is CASSTRQSSYNSPLHF. The CDR3 nucleotides are TGTGCCAGCAGTACGCGCCAGAGCTCCTATAATTCACCCCTCCACTTT.

This clonotype was seen a handful of times. In nucleotides, the CDR3 is TGCGCCAGCAGCTTCGGACAGGGGGCAGAGACTAATGAAAAACTGTTTTTT. Translation gives CASSFGQGAETNEKLFF. The gene calls are TRBV5-1 and TRBJ1-4; 11 nucleotides agree with TRBD1. Per the germline V gene, CDR1 is SGHRS and CDR2 is YFSETQ. There are 17 residues in the CDR3. J lost 2 bases, V lost 2 bases, and 5 bases had no gene match.

This clonotype was counted at least ten times. The V and J genes are TRBV2 and TRBJ2-4; D is unclear. Trimming pared 5 bases from V and 0 bases from J, leaving 8 bases between. In germline, CDR1 is SNHLY, CDR2 FYNNEI. The CDR3 is 14 residues long. The CDR3 loop reads CASSPPLAKNIQYF. CDR3 nucleotides: TGTGCCAGCAGTCCCCCCCTAGCCAAAAACATTCAGTACTTC.

Ten or more counts support this clonotype. The V gene is TRBV29-1, the J gene TRBJ2-7, with 10 bases aligning to TRBD2. The V segment lost 7 bases and the J segment 6 bases; nucleotides outside the gene matches: 15. Germline CDR1 and CDR2: SQVTM and ANQGSEA. The CDR3 runs 15 residues. The CDR3 coding sequence is TGCAGCGCCGGCGGGTCCGGGACTAGCGTCCGCGAGCAGTACTTC. This gives the protein CSAGGSGTSVREQYF.

This clonotype was seen a few times. The chain combines TRBV28 with TRBJ2-5, with a tentative D call TRBD2 (6 bases). The germline V and J ends were trimmed by 6 bases and 4 bases, with 12 bases remaining between them. CDR3 length: 13 residues. From germline, CDR1 is MDHEN and CDR2 SYDVKM. CDR3 DNA sequence: TGTGCCAGCAGGCGGGGACTCCCAGAGACCCAGTACTTC. Translation gives CASRRGLPETQYF. The complete variable domain, with remaining parts taken from reference TRBV28 and TRBJ2-5, reads DVKVTQSSRYLVKRTGEKVFLECVQDMDHENMFWYRQDPGLGLRLIYFSYDVKMKEKGDIPEGYSVSREKKERFSLILESASTNQTSMYLCASRRGLPETQYFGPGTRLLVL.

This clonotype showed up many times. The chain joins TRBV11-2 to TRBJ2-1, with 7 positions matching TRBD2. V shed 8 bases and J 4 bases; nucleotides not matched to a gene: 11. Germline CDR1 is SGHAT and CDR2 is FQNNGV. This CDR3 comprises 15 residues. CDR3 coding DNA: TGTGCCAGCTACCACCAACTAGCGTCGTACAATGAGCAGTTCTTC. Protein: CASYHQLASYNEQFF.

This clonotype was seen ten or more times. The chain carries TRBV6-2 or TRBV6-3 and TRBJ2-7; D possibly corresponds to TRBD2 (5 bases). Germline V CDR1 and CDR2: MNHEY, SVGEGT. Trimming stripped 5 bases from V and 3 bases from J, with 17 bases between. The CDR3 runs to 15 residues. Written as DNA, the CDR3 is TGTGCCAGCAGTACGCCGGAACAGACTATCTACGAGCAGTACTTC. Amino acids: CASSTPEQTIYEQYF.

This clonotype was seen ten or more times. The chain joins TRBV11-1 to TRBJ2-3; weak D call: TRBD1 (5 bases). Germline V gene data show CDR1 as SGHAT and CDR2 as FQDESV (reference sequence). The length of the CDR3 is 15 residues. V was shortened by 1 base and J by 3 bases, with 11 bases between the two germline ends. The CDR3 loop is CASSLGGRETDTQYF. Written as DNA, the CDR3 is TGTGCCAGCAGCTTAGGTGGCAGGGAAACAGATACGCAGTATTTT.

This clonotype was seen only a few times. The rearrangement uses TRBV6-5 and TRBJ1-5, with 8 nucleotides matching TRBD1. There are 15 residues in the CDR3. With 8 bases clipped from V and 0 bases from J, the junction kept 6 bases outside the gene matches. Per the germline V gene, CDR1 is MNHEY and CDR2 is SVGAGI. CDR3 loop: CASGRQGNSNQPQHF. As DNA, the CDR3 is TGTGCCAGCGGCCGACAGGGGAATAGCAATCAGCCCCAGCATTTT.

This clonotype was found many times. The rearrangement joins TRBV12-3 or TRBV12-4 to TRBJ2-1, with 9 bases matching TRBD2. After removal of 5 bases from V and 7 bases from J, the junction contained 9 bases not matched to a gene. This CDR3 contains 15 residues. DNA of the CDR3: TGTGCCAGCAGTCGAATAGCGGGAGCAGGTAATGAGCAGTTCTTC. Protein product: CASSRIAGAGNEQFF.

In this sample, this clonotype turned up many times. This chain uses TRBV20-1 with TRBJ2-1, with 7 bases aligning to TRBD2. The length of the CDR3 is 15 residues. V dropped 0 bases and J dropped 4; count of bases not matched to a gene: 6. Per germline, CDR1 DFQATT and CDR2 SNEGSKA (reference sequence). CDR3 coding DNA: TGCAGTGCTAGAGATGGAGCGGGGCCGTACAATGAGCAGTTCTTC. This gives the protein CSARDGAGPYNEQFF.

The sample holds many counts of this clonotype. The chain links TRBV5-1 to TRBJ2-2, with 7 bases fitting TRBD1. Germline V lookup: CDR1 SGHRS, CDR2 YFSETQ. V was pared by 4 bases and J by 4 bases, with 10 bases of the junction left unmatched. CDR3 length equals 16 residues. The CDR3 sequence is CASSIRQGAGTGELFF. CDR3 coding DNA: TGCGCCAGCAGCATACGACAGGGCGCGGGCACCGGGGAGCTGTTTTTT. The full variable domain, rest sourced from reference TRBV5-1 and TRBJ2-2, is KAGVTQTPRYLIKTRGQQVTLSCSPISGHRSVSWYQQTPGQGLQFLFEYFSETQRNKGNFPGRFSGRQFSNSRSEMNVSTLELGDSALYLCASSIRQGAGTGELFFGEGSRLTVL.

This clonotype has a count of ten or more. V usage is TRBV11-2 and J usage is TRBJ2-7; TRBD2 matches at 9 bases. The V and J ends lost 1 base and 3 bases, in that order; junction bases with no gene match: 4. The CDR3 is 15 amino acids. Germline V gives CDR1 SGHAT, CDR2 FQNNGV. CDR3 DNA: TGTGCCAGCAGCTTAGTCCCTAGCGGGATCTACGAGCAGTACTTC. Protein: CASSLVPSGIYEQYF.

The table lists this clonotype with a few counts. The chain joins TRBV5-1 to TRBJ1-1; maybe TRBD1 (5 bases). Germline CDR1 and CDR2: SGHRS and YFSETQ. Trimming cost V 8 bases and J 1 base, with 12 bases left between them. The CDR3 contains 13 residues. This CDR3 is CARPLGGNTEAFF. The DNA for the CDR3 is TGCGCCAGACCCCTCGGGGGGAACACTGAAGCTTTCTTT.

Ten or more counts support this clonotype. The chain employs TRBV30 and TRBJ2-1; D call uncertain. Germline V gene sequence: CDR1 GTSNPN, CDR2 SVGIG (reference sequence). V was pared by 0 bases and J by 8 bases, with 11 bases between. The length of the CDR3 is 13 residues. This CDR3 reads CAWSVLDKDEQFF. CDR3 nucleotide sequence: TGTGCCTGGAGTGTCCTGGATAAAGATGAGCAGTTCTTC. Variable domain in full (rest from reference TRBV30 and TRBJ2-1): SQTIHQWPATLVQPVGSPLSLECTVEGTSNPNLYWYRQAAGRGLQLLFYSVGIGQISSEVPQNLSASRPQDRQFILSSKKLLLSDSGFYLCAWSVLDKDEQFFGPGTRLTVL.

This clonotype was recorded many times. The V and J genes are TRBV12-3 or TRBV12-4 and TRBJ2-7; D remains unclear. CDR3 length equals 15 residues. Trimming pared 2 bases from V and 2 bases from J, leaving 13 bases between. CDR3 coding DNA: TGTGCCAGCAGTTTAACGGAGCCTGGCGCCTACGAGCAGTACTTC. Amino acids: CASSLTEPGAYEQYF.

This clonotype was counted many times. V usage is TRBV5-5 and J usage is TRBJ1-1, with a weak D call TRBD1 (6 bases). In germline, CDR1 is SGHKS, CDR2 YYEKEE (reference sequence). The length of the CDR3 is 13 residues. V lost 4 bases and J lost 9, with 16 bases in between. DNA of the CDR3: TGTGCCAGCAGCCGCACGGGGGCGGTTCAAGCTTTCTTT. Its translation: CASSRTGAVQAFF.

The chain has TRBV12-3 or TRBV12-4 and TRBJ1-1; 7 nucleotides agree with TRBD1. V lost 5 bases and J lost 2; bases outside the gene matches: 8. The CDR3 consists of 15 residues. The CDR3 region is CASSPRDSPNTEAFF. CDR3 nucleotide sequence: TGTGCCAGCAGTCCGCGGGACAGTCCAAACACTGAAGCTTTCTTT.

V and J are TRBV27 and TRBJ1-1; unclear D gene. With 10 bases removed from V and 3 bases from J, the gap between germline ends came to 15 bases. Germline V gene lookup returns CDR1 MNHEY and CDR2 SMNVEV (reference sequence). This CDR3 region has 13 residues. CDR3 bases: TGTGCCACAAAGAACAGATTCGACACTGAAGCTTTCTTT. Encoded protein: CATKNRFDTEAFF.

The chain joins TRBV3-1 to TRBJ2-7; possibly TRBD1 for D (6 bases). The CDR3 is 14 amino acids. Germline V gives CDR1 LGHDT, CDR2 YNNKEL (reference sequence). Trimming removed 4 bases at V and 0 bases at J, with 10 bases between. The CDR3 DNA sequence: TGTGCCAGCAGCCTAGGACAGTACTCCTACGAGCAGTACTTC. Translation: CASSLGQYSYEQYF.

This clonotype was seen repeatedly, ten times or more. The V and J genes are TRBV19 and TRBJ1-5; D unclear. The CDR3 totals 14 residues. From germline, CDR1 is LNHDA and CDR2 SQIVND (reference sequence). V lost 6 bases and J lost 0, with 9 bases in between. The CDR3 region has the DNA TGTGCCAGTAGAAGGGAGTATAGCAATCAGCCCCAGCATTTT. Translated, it gives CASRREYSNQPQHF.